The clone carrying this T cell receptor beta chain was seen repeatedly, ten times or more. Its antigen is not identified. Patients affected by ophthalmopathy presented a Clinical Activity Score of at least 3, a NOSPECS grade of at least 4, and disease duration below 3 months. The data originate from a study of T cells in Graves' hyperthyroidism and ophthalmopathy. Study-level information: Initial diagnosis, before any treatment, was when peripheral blood was collected.

Germline CDR1 MDHEN, CDR2 SYDVKM. The CDR3 is 14 residues long. Deletions cut 2 bases from V and 6 bases from J, with 10 bases between. Study-wide results and caveats: In blood, most of the thyroid clonotypes expanded above 0.001 were also present.

Amplified TCR beta CDR3 regions derived from RNA transcripts. TCR CDR3 regions were first amplified by RT-PCR with HTBI primers. Using its own MiXCR run on the multiplex PCR reads, TCRdb lists one record per CDR3 protein. The table lists approximately 350,000 distinct CDR3 sequences, around 15% of them singletons, with under 25% in the top ten. Sequencing was done on a sample of blood. The clonotype originates from an older woman with Graves' ophthalmopathy. V and J are TRBV28 and TRBJ2-2, with D possibly TRBD1 on 5 matching bases. The CDR3 loop reads CASSLQGMAGELFF. The CDR3 nucleotides read TGTGCCAGCAGTTTACAGGGAATGGCCGGGGAGCTGTTTTTT.